The 11 T cell receptor beta chains below come from one sample, sequenced in a study of blood T cell repertoires in COVID-19. Sequencing was performed with immunoSEQ multiplex PCR; in TCRdb, only in-frame clones are kept and a portion is missing. In the table there are about 200,000 clones, roughly 80% of which are singletons. The sequencing input was peripheral blood. Receptors were obtained from a woman of 80 years or more with COVID-19, enrolled during active disease.

The J gene is TRBJ2-5, the V gene TRBV5-1, with TRBD1 identical over 8 bases. V lost 4 bases and J lost 5; bases outside the gene matches: 4. The CDR3 is 13 amino acids. Germline CDR1 and CDR2: SGHRS and YFSETQ. The CDR3 reads CASSPRGLETQYF. In nucleotides, the CDR3 is TGCGCCAGCAGCCCCAGGGGGCTCGAGACCCAGTACTTC.

This chain joins TRBV23-1 and TRBJ2-5, with TRBD1 matching 7 bases. TRBV23-1 is identified as an open reading frame with a role that is uncertain. The CDR3 runs 13 residues. The V gene end was trimmed by 9 bases and the J gene end by 1 base; junction bases not matched to a gene: 5. The CDR3 loop is CASPGDSQETQYF. CDR3 sequence (DNA): TGCGCCAGTCCCGGGGACAGCCAAGAGACCCAGTACTTC.

The V and J genes are TRBV2 and TRBJ2-3, with TRBD1 matching over 10 bases. Germline V gene data show CDR1 as SNHLY and CDR2 as FYNNEI. J gave up 5 bases and V 7 bases, and 6 bases lay outside the gene matches. There are 14 residues in the CDR3. The CDR3 loop reads CASTLTGGGDTQYF. CDR3 bases: TGTGCCAGCACCCTGACAGGGGGCGGAGATACGCAGTATTTT.

This chain links TRBV18 with TRBJ1-4; TRBD1 aligns across 7 bases. Germline CDR1 reads KGHSH; CDR2 reads LQKENI. V shed 3 bases, J shed 7 bases, and the junction held 8 bases outside the gene matches. This CDR3 has 15 residues. The CDR3 DNA is TGTGCCAGCTCACCGAGGACAGGAGGAACTGAAAAACTGTTTTTT. This translates into CASSPRTGGTEKLFF.

The V and J genes are TRBV30 and TRBJ2-5; the D is unclear. The CDR3 sequence is 12 residues long. From germline, CDR1 is GTSNPN and CDR2 SVGIG (reference sequence). Trimming stripped 3 bases from V and 3 bases from J, with 8 bases between. This CDR3 is CAWRPQEETQYF. CDR3 sequence (DNA): TGTGCCTGGAGGCCTCAGGAAGAGACCCAGTACTTC.

The chain recombines TRBV3-1 (or the pseudogene TRBV3-2) with TRBJ1-1; D remains ambiguous. Germline V gene data show CDR1 as LGHDT and CDR2 as YNNKEL (reference sequence). Trimming removed 7 bases from V and 5 bases from J, with 8 bases in between. The CDR3 sequence is 11 residues long. In DNA, the CDR3 is TGTGCCAGCACTAGCAGAACTGAAGCTTTCTTT. Translation gives CASTSRTEAFF.

This clone was detected only a few times. V usage is TRBV7-2 and J usage is TRBJ2-4; no clear D. This CDR3 is built from 14 residues. Germline lookup yields CDR1 SGHTA and CDR2 FQGNSA. The V end was cut by 5 bases, the J end by 15 bases, with 23 bases between. The CDR3 DNA reads as TGTGCCAGCAGCGCTGCCGGTGCTGCGACTGTAGGGTACTTC. Residues: CASSAAGAATVGYF. The complete variable domain, with remaining parts taken from reference TRBV7-2 and TRBJ2-4, reads GAGVSQSPSNKVTEKGKDVELRCDPISGHTALYWYRQSLGQGLEFLIYFQGNSAPDKSGLPSDRFSAERTGGSVSTLTIQRTQQEDSAVYLCASSAAGAATVGYFGAGTRLSVL.

This rearrangement joins TRBV28 to TRBJ2-1; 11 positions match TRBD2. Germline V gene sequence: CDR1 MDHEN, CDR2 SYDVKM. The CDR3 spans 16 residues. V lost 1 base, J lost 9 bases, and 8 bases stayed unmatched. The CDR3 here is CASSLSLAGGPGEQFF. The DNA of the CDR3 is TGTGCCAGCAGTTTATCCTTAGCGGGAGGGCCTGGTGAGCAGTTCTTC.

The chain uses TRBV7-8 and TRBJ2-1; 9 bases match TRBD2. The CDR3 runs 15 residues. The junction had 5 bases not matched to a gene; V was cut back by 4 bases and J by 4 bases. The germline V gene has CDR1 SGHVS and CDR2 FQNEAQ. CDR3 DNA sequence: TGTGCCAGCAGCTCCTTAGCGGGAGTTTACAATGAGCAGTTCTTC. Translating gives CASSSLAGVYNEQFF.

J is TRBJ2-6 and V is TRBV4-3; D may be TRBD2 (5 bases). CDR1 LGHNA and CDR2 YSLEER come from the germline V gene. With 1 base removed from V and 0 bases from J, the gap between germline ends came to 10 bases. The CDR3 has 17 residues. The CDR3 spells CASSQVGGSSGANVLTF. The CDR3 coding sequence is TGCGCCAGCAGCCAAGTCGGAGGTAGCTCTGGGGCCAACGTCCTGACTTTC.

The chain links TRBV28 to TRBJ2-3; D call uncertain. Trimming removed 2 bases at V and 2 bases at J, with 5 bases between. The length of the CDR3 is 13 residues. CDR1 is MDHEN, CDR2 SYDVKM, per germline. The CDR3 DNA reads as TGTGCCAGCAGTTTACGTAACACAGATACGCAGTATTTT. Encoded protein: CASSLRNTDTQYF.